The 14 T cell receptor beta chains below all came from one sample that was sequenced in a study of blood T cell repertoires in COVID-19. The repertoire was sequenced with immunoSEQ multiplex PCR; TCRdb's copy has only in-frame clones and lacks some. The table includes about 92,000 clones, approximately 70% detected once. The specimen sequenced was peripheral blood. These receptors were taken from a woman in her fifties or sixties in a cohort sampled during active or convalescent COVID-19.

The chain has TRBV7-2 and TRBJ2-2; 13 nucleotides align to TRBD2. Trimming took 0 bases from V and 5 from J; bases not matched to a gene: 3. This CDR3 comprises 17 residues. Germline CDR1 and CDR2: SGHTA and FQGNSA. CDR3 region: CASSLARLAGGTGELFF. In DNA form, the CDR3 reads TGTGCCAGCAGCTTAGCGCGACTAGCGGGGGGTACCGGGGAGCTGTTTTTT.

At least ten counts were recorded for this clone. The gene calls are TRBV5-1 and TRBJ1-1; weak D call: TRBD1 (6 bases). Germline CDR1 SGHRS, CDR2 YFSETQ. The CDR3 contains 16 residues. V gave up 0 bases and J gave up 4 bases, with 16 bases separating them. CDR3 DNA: TGCGCCAGCAGCTTGGTTAAACAGGGTACGGGCACTGAAGCTTTCTTT. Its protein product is CASSLVKQGTGTEAFF.

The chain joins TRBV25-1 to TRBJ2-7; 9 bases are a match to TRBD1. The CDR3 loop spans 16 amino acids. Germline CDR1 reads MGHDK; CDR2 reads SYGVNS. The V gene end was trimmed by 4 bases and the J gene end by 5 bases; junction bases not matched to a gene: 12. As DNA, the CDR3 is TGTGCCAGCAGTGCCACGACAGGGGGTCGTTCCGACGAGCAGTACTTC. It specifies CASSATTGGRSDEQYF.

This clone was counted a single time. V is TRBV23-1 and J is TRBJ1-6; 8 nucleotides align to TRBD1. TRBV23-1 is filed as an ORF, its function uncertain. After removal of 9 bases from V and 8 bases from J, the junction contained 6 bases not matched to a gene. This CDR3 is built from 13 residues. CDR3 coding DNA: TGCGCCAGGAAAGACAGGGGTGATTCACCCCTCCACTTT. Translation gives CARKDRGDSPLHF.

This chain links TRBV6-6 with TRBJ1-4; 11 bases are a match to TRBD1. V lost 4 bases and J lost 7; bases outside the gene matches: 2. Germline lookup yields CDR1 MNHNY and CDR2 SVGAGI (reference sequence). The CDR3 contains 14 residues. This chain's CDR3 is CASSLGQGAEKLFF. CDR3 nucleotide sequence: TGTGCCAGCAGTTTAGGACAGGGGGCTGAAAAACTGTTTTTT.

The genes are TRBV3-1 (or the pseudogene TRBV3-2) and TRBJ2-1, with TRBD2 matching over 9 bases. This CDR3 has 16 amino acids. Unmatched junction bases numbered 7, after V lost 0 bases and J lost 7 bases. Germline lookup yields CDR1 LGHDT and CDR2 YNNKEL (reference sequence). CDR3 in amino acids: CASSQEGSGGKNEQFF. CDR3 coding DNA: TGTGCCAGCAGCCAAGAGGGCAGCGGGGGGAAAAATGAGCAGTTCTTC.

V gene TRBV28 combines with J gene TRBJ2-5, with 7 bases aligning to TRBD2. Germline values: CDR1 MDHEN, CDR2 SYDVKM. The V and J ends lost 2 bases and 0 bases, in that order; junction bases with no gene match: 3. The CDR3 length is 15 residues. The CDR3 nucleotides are TGTGCCAGCAGTTTAGCCGGGACTAACCAAGAGACCCAGTACTTC. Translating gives CASSLAGTNQETQYF.

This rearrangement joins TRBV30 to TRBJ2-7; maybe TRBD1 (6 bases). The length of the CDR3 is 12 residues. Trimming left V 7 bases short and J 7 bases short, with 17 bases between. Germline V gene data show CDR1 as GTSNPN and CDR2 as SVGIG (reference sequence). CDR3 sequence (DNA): TGTGCCTTCACCAAAGGGGGTCGGGAGCAGTACTTC. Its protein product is CAFTKGGREQYF.

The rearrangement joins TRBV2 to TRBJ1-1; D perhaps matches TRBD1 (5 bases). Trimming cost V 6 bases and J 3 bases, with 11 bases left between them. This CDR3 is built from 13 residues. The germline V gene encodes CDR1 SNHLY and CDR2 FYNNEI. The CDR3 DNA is TGTGCCAGCAGATTCAGGGCGCACACTGAAGCTTTCTTT. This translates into CASRFRAHTEAFF.

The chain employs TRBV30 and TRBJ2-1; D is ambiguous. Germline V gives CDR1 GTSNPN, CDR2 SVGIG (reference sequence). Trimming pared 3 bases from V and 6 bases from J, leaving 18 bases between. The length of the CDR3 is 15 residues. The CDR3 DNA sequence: TGTGCCTGGAGGCGCCTAGTGCTGCCCCTCAATGAGCAGTTCTTC. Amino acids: CAWRRLVLPLNEQFF.

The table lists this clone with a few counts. The CDR3: CASSADRGRGYTF. The DNA of the CDR3 is TGTGCCAGCAGCGCAGACAGGGGGCGGGGATACACCTTC. The V gene is TRBV5-6, the J gene TRBJ1-2; TRBD1 aligns across 10 bases. CDR3 length: 13 amino acids. J gave up 11 bases and V 4 bases, and 8 bases lay outside the gene matches. The germline V gene has CDR1 SGHDT and CDR2 YYEEEE.

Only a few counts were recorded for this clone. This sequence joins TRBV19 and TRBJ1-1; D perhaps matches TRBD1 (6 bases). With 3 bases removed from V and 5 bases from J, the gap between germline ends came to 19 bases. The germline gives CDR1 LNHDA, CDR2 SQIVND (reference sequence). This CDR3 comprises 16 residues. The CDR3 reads CASSIPGASGGTEAFF. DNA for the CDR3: TGTGCCAGTAGTATCCCGGGGGCCAGCGGGGGAACTGAAGCTTTCTTT.

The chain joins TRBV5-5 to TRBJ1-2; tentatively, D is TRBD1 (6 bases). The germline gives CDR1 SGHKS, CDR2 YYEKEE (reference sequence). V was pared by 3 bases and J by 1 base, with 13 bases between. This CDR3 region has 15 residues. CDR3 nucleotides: TGTGCCAGCAGCTCGGGGGGGACACGTAACTATGGCTACACCTTC. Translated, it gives CASSSGGTRNYGYTF.

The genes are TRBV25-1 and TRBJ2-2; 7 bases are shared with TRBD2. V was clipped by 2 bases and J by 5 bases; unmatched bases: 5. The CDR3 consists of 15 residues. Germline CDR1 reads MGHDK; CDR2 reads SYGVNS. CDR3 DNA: TGTGCCAGCAGTGAAGGGCTAGCGGTGACCGGGGAGCTGTTTTTT. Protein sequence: CASSEGLAVTGELFF.